This is a list of T cell receptor beta chains from one sample in a study of cytomegalovirus exposure and HLA in healthy donors. Using immunoSEQ multiplex PCR, the repertoire was profiled, and TCRdb retains in-frame clones only, with some absent. This table has over 150,000 clones, about four fifths appearing once. Sequenced: PBMCs. The receptors come from a woman between 50 and 59 years old in good health and CMV-seronegative. Each CDR3 is given without its conserved first and last residue. The listing skips clone size in some rows; elsewhere it reads once, few, many or a size class.

- TRBJ2-7 TRBV9 ASSVSGEVGEQY
- TRBJ2-7 TRBV25-1 ASRGLDGPYEQY
- TRBJ1-5 TRBV27 ASSFTAGSQPQH
- TRBJ1-3 TRBV6-6 ASSYTGGSGNTIY
- - TRBV29-1 SVEAGTGYEQY
- TRBJ2-7 TRBV7-2 ASSSEQGVSEQY
- TRBJ1-3 TRBV27 ASSPNRDSGNTIY
- TRBJ2-7 TRBV19 ASSSPYYEQY
- - TRBV6-6 ASSYSKGQGYEQY
- TRBJ2-2 TRBV5-1 ASSSSGRAHTGELF
- TRBJ1-4 TRBV28 ASIALGFRGTNEKLF
- TRBJ1-1 TRBV5-4 ASSLGEGSTEAF
- TRBJ2-1 TRBV9 ASSVGSGGVNEQF
- TRBJ2-6 TRBV7-9 ASSLVAGGRGANVLT
once TRBJ2-3 TRBV7-9 ASSQAHGFSTDTQY
- TRBJ1-1 TRBV28 ASSLYRGWWTEAF
- TRBJ2-7 TRBV9 ASSPPVGDEQY
- TRBJ2-1 TRBV5-8 ASSLGLAGDNEQF
- TRBJ2-1 TRBV7-8 ASSLGTEHNEQF
few TRBJ2-7 TRBV7-9 ASSPAGGTYEQY
once TRBJ1-5 TRBV2 ASRDSPSNQPQH
once TRBJ1-5 TRBV5-1 ASSLGTGNQPQH
- TRBJ2-5 TRBV6-5 ASSYARLPQETQY
- TRBJ2-7 TRBV5-3 ARNAAGSYEQY
- TRBJ2-3 TRBV9 ASSVLTTDTQY
- TRBJ1-1 TRBV7-9 ASSVLQGTEAF
- TRBJ2-7 TRBV7-8 ASSVSGANTYEQY
once TRBJ2-5 TRBV11-2 ASSLVGQQETQY
- TRBJ2-7 TRBV5-6 ASSSNPPGGNYEQY
- TRBJ2-7 TRBV5-1 ASSLDLGYEQY
- TRBJ2-7 TRBV7-2 ASSSRGREALGAEQY
- TRBJ1-5 TRBV2 ASSGPSGMDNQPQH
few TRBJ1-2 TRBV29-1 SVLGQTYGYT
few TRBJ2-5 TRBV12-5 ASGQGTSQETQY
- TRBJ1-3 TRBV10-3 AIKGTGGYSAGNTIY